This T cell receptor (beta chain) stems from a study of low-dose radiotherapy and immunotherapy resistance in tumors. At the level of the study: Intravenous administration to patients comprised nivolumab at 240 mg every two weeks and ipilimumab at 1 mg/kg every six weeks. Every day for four cycles from cycle 1 day 1, patients took 300 mg of oral aspirin.

TRAV- and TRBV-specific primers primed first-strand cDNA, covering alpha and beta chains. Over roughly 20 PCR cycles, TCRs were amplified from a constant-region primer and V-primer adapter. TCRdb reprocessed the reads with MiXCR, giving one entry per CDR3 protein. The sample yields around 100,000 distinct CDR3 sequences, roughly 20% seen once. This CDR3 is 15 amino acids long. V lost 1 base to trimming and J lost 3 bases, with 10 bases between them. In germline, CDR1 is SGHTA, CDR2 FQGNSA. This clonotype appeared once. Time point meaning: after trial treatment. This sample's treatment: LDRT plus nivolumab, ipilimumab, low-dose cyclophosphamide and aspirin (RACIN trial). Donors were administered nivolumab, ipilimumab, aspirin and low-dose cyclophosphamide, together with low-dose radiotherapy. All eligible patients presented with advanced solid tumors that contained no tumor-infiltrating lymphocytes.

Sequencing was performed on PBMCs, taken after low-dose radiotherapy plus immunotherapy. The rearrangement links TRBV7-2 to TRBJ1-5; no reliable D call. The sequence was obtained from a male donor with prostate cancer. CDR3 loop: CASSLESRFNQPQHF. CDR3 coding DNA: TGTGCCAGCAGCTTAGAGTCCCGGTTCAATCAGCCCCAGCATTTT.